This record covers a single T cell receptor (beta chain). The sample comes from a study of T cell changes during pregnancy in multiple sclerosis. V was cut by 6 bases and J by 4 bases, with 16 bases left in between. Germline loops: CDR1 KGHSH, CDR2 LQKENI. There are 14 residues in the CDR3. Here immunoSEQ multiplex PCR was the method, and the copy in TCRdb shows in-frame clones only, minus some. The sample consists of roughly 90,000 clones, more than 85% of them appearing once. The sequence derives from a female donor with multiple sclerosis, enrolled in a pregnancy study. The genes are TRBV18 and TRBJ2-7; D might be TRBD1 (6 bases). Sequencing was performed on peripheral blood, taken before pregnancy. The CDR3 DNA follows: TGTGCCAGCTCGCCCTGGGACACAGCTTACGAGCAGTACTTC. Residues: CASSPWDTAYEQYF.